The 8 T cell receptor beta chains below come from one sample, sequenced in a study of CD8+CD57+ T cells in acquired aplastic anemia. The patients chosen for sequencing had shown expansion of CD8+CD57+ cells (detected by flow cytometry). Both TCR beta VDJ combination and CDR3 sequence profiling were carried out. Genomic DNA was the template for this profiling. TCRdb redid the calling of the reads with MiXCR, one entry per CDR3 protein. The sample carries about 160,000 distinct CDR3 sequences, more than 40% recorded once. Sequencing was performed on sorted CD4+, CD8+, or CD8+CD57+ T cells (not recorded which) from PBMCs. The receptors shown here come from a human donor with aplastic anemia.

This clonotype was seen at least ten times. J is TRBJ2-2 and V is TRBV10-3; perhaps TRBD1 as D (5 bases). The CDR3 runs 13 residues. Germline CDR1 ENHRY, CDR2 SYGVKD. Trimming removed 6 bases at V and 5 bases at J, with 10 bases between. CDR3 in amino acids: CAISDSPTGELFF. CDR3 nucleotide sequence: TGTGCCATCAGCGACAGTCCGACCGGGGAGCTGTTTTTT.

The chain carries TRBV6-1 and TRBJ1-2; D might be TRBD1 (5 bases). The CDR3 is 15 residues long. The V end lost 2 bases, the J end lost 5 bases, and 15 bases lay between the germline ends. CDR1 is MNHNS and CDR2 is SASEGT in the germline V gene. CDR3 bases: TGTGCCAGCAGTGAAACACCCGGGACGAGTTATGGCTACACCTTC. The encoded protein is CASSETPGTSYGYTF.

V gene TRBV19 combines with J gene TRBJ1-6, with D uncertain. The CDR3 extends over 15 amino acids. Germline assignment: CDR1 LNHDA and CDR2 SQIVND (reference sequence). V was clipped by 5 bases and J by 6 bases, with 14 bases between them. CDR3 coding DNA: TGTGCCAGTAGTGACGCCGGGAGGACTAATTCACCCCTCCACTTT. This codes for CASSDAGRTNSPLHF.

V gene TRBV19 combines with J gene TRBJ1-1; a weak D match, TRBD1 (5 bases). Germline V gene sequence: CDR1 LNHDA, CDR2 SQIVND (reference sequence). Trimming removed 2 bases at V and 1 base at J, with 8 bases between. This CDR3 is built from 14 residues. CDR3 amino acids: CASSIRDQNTEAFF. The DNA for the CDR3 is TGTGCCAGTAGTATAAGGGACCAGAACACTGAAGCTTTCTTT.

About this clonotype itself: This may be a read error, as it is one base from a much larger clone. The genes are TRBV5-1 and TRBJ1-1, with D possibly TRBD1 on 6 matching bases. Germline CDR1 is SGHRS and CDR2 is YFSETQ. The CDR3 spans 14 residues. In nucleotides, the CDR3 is TGCGCCAGCAGCTTGGAGACAGGAACTATTGAAGCTTCCTTT. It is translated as CASSLETGTIEASF.

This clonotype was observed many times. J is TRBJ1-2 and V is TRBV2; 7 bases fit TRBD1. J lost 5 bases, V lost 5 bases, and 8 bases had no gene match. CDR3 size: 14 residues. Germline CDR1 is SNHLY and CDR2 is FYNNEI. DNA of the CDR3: TGTGCCAGCAGTCCGACAGGGTCGGGGTATGGCTACACCTTC. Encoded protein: CASSPTGSGYGYTF. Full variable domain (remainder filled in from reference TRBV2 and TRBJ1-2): EPEVTQTPSHQVTQMGQEVILRCVPISNHLYFYWYRQILGQKVEFLVSFYNNEISEKSEIFDDQFSVERPDGSNFTLKIRSTKLEDSAMYFCASSPTGSGYGYTFGSGTRLTVV.

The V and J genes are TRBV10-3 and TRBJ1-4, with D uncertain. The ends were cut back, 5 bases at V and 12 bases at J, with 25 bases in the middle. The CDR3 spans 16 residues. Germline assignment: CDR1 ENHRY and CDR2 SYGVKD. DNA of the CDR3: TGTGCCATCAGTCACAGCCAAGAGACCCAGTACTTTGAACTGTTTTTT. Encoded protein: CAISHSQETQYFELFF.

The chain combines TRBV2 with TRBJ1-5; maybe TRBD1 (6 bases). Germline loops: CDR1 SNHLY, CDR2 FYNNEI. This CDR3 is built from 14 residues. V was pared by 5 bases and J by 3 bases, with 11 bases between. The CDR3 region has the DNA TGTGCCAGCAGTTCAACAGGGAACAATCAGCCCCAGCATTTT. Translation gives CASSSTGNNQPQHF.